The clone carrying this T cell receptor (beta chain) has a single count. What it binds is not known. The entry originates in a study of T cells in narcolepsy. Study-level background: Healthy controls were enrolled alongside patients with narcolepsy type 1 or type 2.

Only in-frame clones appear in the TCRdb table, and some are missing; sequencing was by immunoSEQ multiplex PCR. The sample includes tens of thousands of clones, 80% to 90% of them seen just once. The trim removed 2 bases at V and 6 bases at J, leaving 1 base unmatched. CDR3 size: 15 residues. CDR1 SGHTA and CDR2 FQGTGA come from the germline V gene. Study-wide results and caveats: Blood of same and different patients, but not healthy controls, reportedly held recurring autoreactive clonotypes. Autoreactive HCRT-specific and TRIB2-specific clonotypes were marked in same-patient CSF-versus-blood CD4+ comparisons.

The chain joins TRBV7-3 to TRBJ2-2; TRBD1 matches 12 bases. This TCR was sampled from a human donor with narcolepsy. Sample: CD45RA- memory CD4+ T cells from PBMCs. The CDR3 loop reads CASSLGTGGSGELFF. The CDR3, as DNA: TGTGCCAGCAGCTTAGGGACAGGGGGCTCCGGGGAGCTGTTTTTT.